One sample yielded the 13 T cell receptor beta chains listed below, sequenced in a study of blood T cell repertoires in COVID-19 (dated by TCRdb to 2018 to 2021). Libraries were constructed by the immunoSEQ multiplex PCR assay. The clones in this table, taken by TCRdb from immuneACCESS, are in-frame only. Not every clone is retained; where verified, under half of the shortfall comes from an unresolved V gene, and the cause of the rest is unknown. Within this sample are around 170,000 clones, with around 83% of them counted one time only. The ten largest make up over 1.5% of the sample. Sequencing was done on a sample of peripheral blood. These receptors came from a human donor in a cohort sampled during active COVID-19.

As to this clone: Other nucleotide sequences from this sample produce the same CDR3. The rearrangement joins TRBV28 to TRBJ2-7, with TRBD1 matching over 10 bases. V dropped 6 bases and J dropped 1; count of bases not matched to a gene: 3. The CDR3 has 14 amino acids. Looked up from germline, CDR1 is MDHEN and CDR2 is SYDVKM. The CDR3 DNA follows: TGTGCCAGCAGGAGGACAGGGGGGTCCTACGAGCAGTACTTC. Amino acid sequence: CASRRTGGSYEQYF.

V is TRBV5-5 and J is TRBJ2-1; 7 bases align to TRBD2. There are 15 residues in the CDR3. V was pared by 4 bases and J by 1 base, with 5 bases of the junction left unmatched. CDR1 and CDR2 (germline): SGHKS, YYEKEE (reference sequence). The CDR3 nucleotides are TGTGCCAGCAGCCCGAGCGGGAAATCCTACAATGAGCAGTTCTTC. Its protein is CASSPSGKSYNEQFF. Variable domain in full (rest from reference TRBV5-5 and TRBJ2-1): DAGVTQSPTHLIKTRGQQVTLRCSPISGHKSVSWYQQVLGQGPQFIFQYYEKEERGRGNFPDRFSARQFPNYSSELNVNALLLGDSALYLCASSPSGKSYNEQFFGPGTRLTVL.

This CDR3 is CASSIGTGRDEKLFF. In nucleotides, the CDR3 is TGTGCCAGCAGCATCGGGACAGGGCGTGATGAAAAACTGTTTTTT. The V and J genes are TRBV5-4 and TRBJ1-4, with 9 nucleotides matching TRBD1. CDR3 size: 15 residues. The trim removed 4 bases at V and 6 bases at J, leaving 7 bases unmatched. Germline values: CDR1 SGHNT, CDR2 YYREEE (reference sequence).

CDR3 protein: CASSRLGGDEKLFF. Here the CDR3 DNA reads TGTGCCAGCAGCCGATTGGGGGGGGACGAAAAACTGTTTTTT. The V and J genes are TRBV27 and TRBJ1-4, with D maybe TRBD1 (5 bases). CDR1 is MNHEY and CDR2 is SMNVEV in the germline V gene (reference sequence). V lost 6 bases to trimming and J lost 8 bases, with 16 bases between them. This CDR3 has 14 residues.

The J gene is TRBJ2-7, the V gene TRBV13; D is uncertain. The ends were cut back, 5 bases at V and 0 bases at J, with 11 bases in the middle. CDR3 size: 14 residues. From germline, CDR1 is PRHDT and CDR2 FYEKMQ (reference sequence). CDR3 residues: CASSLGRPSYEQYF. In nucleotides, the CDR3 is TGTGCCAGCAGCCTGGGCAGGCCCTCCTACGAGCAGTACTTC. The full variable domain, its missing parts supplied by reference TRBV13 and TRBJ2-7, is AAGVIQSPRHLIKEKRETATLKCYPIPRHDTVYWYQQGPGQDPQFLISFYEKMQSDKGSIPDRFSAQQFSDYHSELNMSSLELGDSALYFCASSLGRPSYEQYFGPGTRLTVT.

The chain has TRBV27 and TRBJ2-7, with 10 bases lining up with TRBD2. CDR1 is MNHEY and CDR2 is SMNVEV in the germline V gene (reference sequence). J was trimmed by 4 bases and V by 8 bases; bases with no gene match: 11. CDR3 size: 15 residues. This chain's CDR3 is CASGKPGLAVYEQYF. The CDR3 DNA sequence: TGTGCCAGCGGAAAGCCAGGACTAGCGGTTTACGAGCAGTACTTC.

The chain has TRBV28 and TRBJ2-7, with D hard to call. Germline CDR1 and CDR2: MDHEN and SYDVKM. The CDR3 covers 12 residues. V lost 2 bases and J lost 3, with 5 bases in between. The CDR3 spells CASSLVLYEQYF. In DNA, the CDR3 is TGTGCCAGCAGTTTAGTCCTCTACGAGCAGTACTTC.

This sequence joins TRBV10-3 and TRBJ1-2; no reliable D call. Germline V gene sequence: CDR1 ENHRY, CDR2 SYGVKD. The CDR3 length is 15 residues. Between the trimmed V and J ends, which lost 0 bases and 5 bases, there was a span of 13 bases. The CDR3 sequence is CAISESVNGRYGYTF. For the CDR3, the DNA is TGTGCCATCAGTGAGTCGGTAAACGGCAGGTATGGCTACACCTTC.

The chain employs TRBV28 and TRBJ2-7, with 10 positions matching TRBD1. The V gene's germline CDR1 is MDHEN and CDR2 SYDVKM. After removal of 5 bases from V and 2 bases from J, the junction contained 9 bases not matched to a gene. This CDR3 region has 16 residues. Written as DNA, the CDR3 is TGTGCCAGCAGTCTTATGGGGGGGACAGGGGCCTACGAGCAGTACTTC. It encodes CASSLMGGTGAYEQYF.

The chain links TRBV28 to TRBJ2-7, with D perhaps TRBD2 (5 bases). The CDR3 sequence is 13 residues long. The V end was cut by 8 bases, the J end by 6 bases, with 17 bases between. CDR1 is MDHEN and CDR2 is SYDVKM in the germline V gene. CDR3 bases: TGTGCCAGCGGAGGCCGTCTCGGGGTCGAGCAGTACTTC. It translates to CASGGRLGVEQYF.

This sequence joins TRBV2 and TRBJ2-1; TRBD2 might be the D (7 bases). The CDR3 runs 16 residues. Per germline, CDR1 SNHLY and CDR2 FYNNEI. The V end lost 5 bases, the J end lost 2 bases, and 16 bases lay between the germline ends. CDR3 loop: CASSSLRGLAYNEQFF. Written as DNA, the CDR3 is TGTGCCAGCAGTTCTCTGCGGGGGCTAGCCTACAATGAGCAGTTCTTC.

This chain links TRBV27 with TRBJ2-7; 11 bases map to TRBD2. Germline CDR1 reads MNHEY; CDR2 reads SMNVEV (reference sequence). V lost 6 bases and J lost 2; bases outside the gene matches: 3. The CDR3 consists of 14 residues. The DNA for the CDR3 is TGTGCCAGCAGGCTAGCGGGGGGCGCCTACGAGCAGTACTTC. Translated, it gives CASRLAGGAYEQYF.

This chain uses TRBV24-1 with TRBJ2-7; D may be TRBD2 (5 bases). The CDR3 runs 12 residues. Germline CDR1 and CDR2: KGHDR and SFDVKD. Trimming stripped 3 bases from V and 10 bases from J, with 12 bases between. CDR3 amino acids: CATSDVRASQYF. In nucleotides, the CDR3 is TGTGCCACCAGTGATGTGAGGGCTAGTCAGTACTTC.